This record covers a single TCR beta chain. Its antigen remains unknown. These data originate in a study of T cell responses to AZD1222 COVID-19 vaccine. Study overall: The analysis combined second doses at about 4 or about 12 weeks.

Sequencing was performed with immunoSEQ multiplex PCR; in TCRdb, only in-frame clones are kept and a portion is missing. The sample carries some 120,000 clones, 87% recorded once. CDR1 and CDR2 (germline): WSHSY, SAAADI. Trimming left V 4 bases short and J 1 base short, with 5 bases between. CDR3 size: 13 residues. General study results and limits: Among the donors, most were white British and more were female, and clonal diversity was possibly underestimated. Baseline serostatus was positive in only a handful of AZD1222 recipients.

The V call is TRBV10-2, the J call TRBJ1-3; D might be TRBD1 (5 bases). The material sequenced was peripheral blood, taken on day 0 of AZD1222 vaccination. This TCR was sampled from an adult in good health. The CDR3 loop is CASSGTSGNTIYF. For the CDR3, the DNA is TGCGCCAGCAGTGGGACATCTGGAAACACCATATATTTT.